The 27 T cell receptor beta chains below were found in one sample sequenced in a study of cytomegalovirus exposure and HLA in healthy donors. Both 60 Vbeta primers and 13 Jbeta primers went into the PCR. The method was immunoSEQ multiplex PCR; TCRdb's version includes in-frame clones alone and lacks a portion of them. This sample has about 140,000 clones, with 78% found just once. Sequenced: PBMCs. The receptor set was obtained from a woman between 18 and 29 years old in good health and CMV-seropositive.

The chain has TRBV15 and TRBJ2-2; TRBD2 aligns across 9 bases. The V gene end was trimmed by 8 bases and the J gene end by 0 bases; junction bases not matched to a gene: 7. The CDR3 is 16 amino acids. The germline V gene has CDR1 LNHNV and CDR2 YYDKDF (reference sequence). CDR3 coding DNA: TGTGCCACCCGAAGCGGGGGGTTCGCGAACACCGGGGAGCTGTTTTTT. It codes for CATRSGGFANTGELFF.

This chain joins TRBV6-1 and TRBJ1-2, with TRBD1 matching 7 bases. J lost 3 bases, V lost 2 bases, and 6 bases had no gene match. This CDR3 region has 15 residues. Germline V lookup: CDR1 MNHNS, CDR2 SASEGT. Written as DNA, the CDR3 is TGTGCCAGCAGTGAACTCCCCGGGACAGACTATGGCTACACCTTC. Its translation: CASSELPGTDYGYTF.

On this clone itself: This sample also contains other DNA sequences that code for the same CDR3. This chain joins TRBV5-1 and TRBJ2-7; D gene ambiguous. Germline CDR1 and CDR2: SGHRS and YFSETQ. V dropped 0 bases and J dropped 0 bases, with 4 bases sitting between them. There are 13 residues in the CDR3. As DNA, the CDR3 is TGCGCCAGCAGCTTGGCTAGCTCCTACGAGCAGTACTTC. It specifies CASSLASSYEQYF.

The chain has TRBV28 and TRBJ2-6; no clear D gene. This CDR3 is built from 12 residues. Per the germline V gene, CDR1 is MDHEN and CDR2 is SYDVKM. Trimming removed 8 bases at V and 0 bases at J, with 2 bases between. Here the CDR3 DNA reads TGTGCCAGCCACTCTGGGGCCAACGTCCTGACTTTC. This sequence encodes CASHSGANVLTF.

This rearrangement joins TRBV13 to TRBJ2-2, with a tentative D call TRBD2 (5 bases). The CDR3 covers 17 residues. Germline V gene lookup returns CDR1 PRHDT and CDR2 FYEKMQ (reference sequence). The V gene lost 3 bases and the J gene lost 2 bases, with 16 bases spanning the gap. The CDR3 spells CASSFGMRLVNTGELFF. DNA of the CDR3: TGTGCCAGCAGCTTCGGGATGAGGCTAGTAAACACCGGGGAGCTGTTTTTT.

CDR3 bases: TGTGCCAGCAGTTTCTACAGGGGCACTGAAGCTTTCTTT. Amino acids: CASSFYRGTEAFF. The V gene is TRBV27, the J gene TRBJ1-1; 7 bases agree with TRBD1. V trimming: 3 bases; J trimming: 4 bases; junction bases outside the gene matches: 2. CDR3 size: 13 residues. Germline V gives CDR1 MNHEY, CDR2 SMNVEV (reference sequence).

The rearrangement joins TRBV7-2 to TRBJ1-1, with 8 nucleotides matching TRBD1. Germline V CDR1 and CDR2: SGHTA, FQGNSA. The CDR3 spans 14 residues. Germline trimming cut 2 bases from V and 4 bases from J; bases unmatched to any gene: 3. Here the CDR3 reads CASSLLGQGTEAFF. In nucleotides, the CDR3 is TGTGCCAGCAGCTTACTAGGACAGGGCACTGAAGCTTTCTTT.

The rearrangement uses TRBV4-3 and TRBJ1-6; 9 bases line up with TRBD1. This CDR3 comprises 18 residues. Trimming removed 0 bases from V and 13 bases from J; junction bases left unmatched: 16. Germline-derived CDR1 and CDR2 are LGHNA and YSLEER. The CDR3 DNA is TGCGCCAGCAGCCAAGATCTTGTTGACAGGGGGATACTCAGGCCCCTCCACTTT. Its translation: CASSQDLVDRGILRPLHF.

This clone turned up a few times. V and J are TRBV25-1 and TRBJ2-7; TRBD2 matches 15 bases. Germline V gene sequence: CDR1 MGHDK, CDR2 SYGVNS. V was clipped by 5 bases and J by 0 bases; unmatched bases: 5. The CDR3 spans 17 residues. For the CDR3, the DNA is TGTGCCAGCAGTCCTCGGGGACTAGCGGGAGGCTCCTACGAGCAGTACTTC. Its protein is CASSPRGLAGGSYEQYF.

This clone has more than one count but fewer than ten. The chain couples TRBV15 to TRBJ2-1, with 8 nucleotides matching TRBD2. The germline gives CDR1 LNHNV, CDR2 YYDKDF (reference sequence). This CDR3 has 17 residues. The ends lost 0 bases at V and 1 base at J; junction bases unmatched: 5. The CDR3 bases are TGTGCCACCAGCAGAGAGTCTAGCGGGCTTTCCTACAATGAGCAGTTCTTC. Translated: CATSRESSGLSYNEQFF.

The chain employs TRBV6-5 and TRBJ1-1, with D perhaps TRBD1 (6 bases). V gave up 5 bases and J gave up 5 bases, with 18 bases separating them. The germline V gene has CDR1 MNHEY and CDR2 SVGAGI. The CDR3 loop spans 15 amino acids. The CDR3 spells CASSPGEAGETEAFF. Here the CDR3 DNA reads TGTGCCAGCAGTCCAGGTGAGGCAGGGGAAACTGAAGCTTTCTTT.

This clone was seen only a few times. The chain links TRBV4-1 to TRBJ1-5; the match to TRBD1 covers 10 bases. Unmatched junction bases numbered 13, after V lost 2 bases and J lost 3 bases. CDR3 size: 19 residues. Looked up from germline, CDR1 is MGHRA and CDR2 is YSYEKL. The CDR3 DNA is TGCGCCAGCAGCCAATCGAAGCGGTCGGGACAGGGGATCAATCAGCCCCAGCATTTT. The encoded protein is CASSQSKRSGQGINQPQHF.

The gene calls are TRBV28 and TRBJ2-3; TRBD1 matches 8 bases. Trimming took 6 bases from V and 4 from J; bases not matched to a gene: 15. CDR1 and CDR2 from the germline V gene are MDHEN and SYDVKM. The CDR3 sequence is 17 residues long. CDR3 bases: TGTGCCAGCAGCTACTCACCCACAGGGGGTTCCCCAGATACGCAGTATTTT. Translation: CASSYSPTGGSPDTQYF.

This clone was seen once. The chain employs TRBV19 and TRBJ1-1; D is possibly TRBD1 (6 bases). V lost 6 bases and J 2 bases, leaving 22 bases between the germline ends. The CDR3 covers 17 residues. Germline V CDR1 and CDR2: LNHDA, SQIVND (reference sequence). The chain's CDR3 is CASRPYTTRGLNTEAFF. The DNA for the CDR3 is TGTGCCAGTAGACCTTATACCACGAGGGGGTTAAACACTGAAGCTTTCTTT.

The chain combines TRBV2 with TRBJ1-6; 8 nucleotides align to TRBD1. CDR1 is SNHLY, CDR2 FYNNEI, per germline. CDR3 length: 15 amino acids. V lost 3 bases to trimming and J lost 9 bases; unmatched junction nucleotides: 7. The DNA for the CDR3 is TGTGCCAGCAGTGATGACAGGGGAGGCGGTTCACCCCTCCACTTT. This encodes CASSDDRGGGSPLHF.

The chain has TRBV21-1 and TRBJ2-2; the D call TRBD2 from the table was never checked on the DNA. TRBV21-1 is noted as a pseudogene. The CDR3 runs 19 residues. This CDR3 reads CASSKPGLAGAVYTGELFF. The CDR3 DNA is TGTGCCAGCAGCAAACCGGGACTAGCGGGGGCAGTTTACACCGGGGAGCTGTTTTTT.

This clone was seen once. The rearrangement uses TRBV12-5 and TRBJ2-1, with 7 bases that match TRBD1. The CDR3 length is 15 residues. The ends lost 6 bases at V and 4 bases at J; junction bases unmatched: 9. Germline CDR1 LGHNT, CDR2 FRNRAP. CDR3 coding DNA: TGTGCTAGTGGGTTTGGGACAGTTTATTACAATGAGCAGTTCTTC. Its protein is CASGFGTVYYNEQFF.

Remarks on this clone: At one boundary the junction diverges from the germline segment, which might be a read error. The gene calls are TRBV7-9 and TRBJ1-2; 7 bases map to TRBD1. CDR1 is SEHNR and CDR2 is FQNEAQ in the germline V gene (reference sequence). The CDR3 totals 14 residues. CDR3 in DNA: TGTTCCAGCAGCCACAAACAGGGGCCCTATGGCTACACCTTC. This encodes CSSSHKQGPYGYTF. Variable domain in full (rest from reference TRBV7-9 and TRBJ1-2): DTGVSQNPRHKITKRGQNVTFRCDPISEHNRLYWYRQTLGQGPEFLTYFQNEAQLEKSRLLSDRFSAERPKGSFSTLEIQRTEQGDSAMYLCSSSHKQGPYGYTFGSGTRLTVV.

CDR3 in amino acids: CASSLEGTSGGRAYEQYF. DNA for the CDR3: TGTGCCAGCAGCTTGGAAGGGACTAGCGGGGGTCGGGCCTACGAGCAGTACTTC. The chain links TRBV5-4 to TRBJ2-7; TRBD2 agrees at 14 bases. Germline loops: CDR1 SGHNT, CDR2 YYREEE (reference sequence). The CDR3 length is 18 residues. The trim removed 0 bases at V and 2 bases at J, leaving 7 bases unmatched.

J is TRBJ1-2 and V is TRBV9, with TRBD1 matching 8 bases. The CDR3 totals 15 residues. Germline V gives CDR1 SGDLS, CDR2 YYNGEE. J lost 4 bases, V lost 4 bases, and 9 bases had no gene match. CDR3 loop: CASSFRQGSSYGYTF. For the CDR3, the DNA is TGTGCCAGCAGCTTCCGACAGGGGAGCTCCTATGGCTACACCTTC.

The chain links TRBV25-1 to TRBJ1-1, with TRBD1 matching over 7 bases. The CDR3 has 17 residues. The trim removed 3 bases at V and 4 bases at J, leaving 14 bases unmatched. Looked up from germline, CDR1 is MGHDK and CDR2 is SYGVNS. The CDR3: CASSEPTGRLDSTEAFF. DNA for the CDR3: TGTGCCAGCAGTGAGCCGACAGGGCGATTGGATAGCACTGAAGCTTTCTTT. The whole variable domain, filled in from reference TRBV25-1 and TRBJ1-1, reads EADIYQTPRYLVIGTGKKITLECSQTMGHDKMYWYQQDPGMELHLIHYSYGVNSTEKGDLSSESTVSRIRTEHFPLTLESARPSHTSQYLCASSEPTGRLDSTEAFFGQGTRLTVV.

This clone has more than one count but fewer than ten. The chain combines TRBV2 with TRBJ2-2; the match to TRBD2 covers 8 bases. Germline trimming cut 6 bases from V and 4 bases from J; bases unmatched to any gene: 4. Germline V gene sequence: CDR1 SNHLY, CDR2 FYNNEI. This CDR3 region has 14 residues. DNA of the CDR3: TGTGCCAGCAGGAGCGGGGGAGGCACCGGGGAGCTGTTTTTT. Encoded protein: CASRSGGGTGELFF.

Only one count was recorded for this clone. The chain couples TRBV20-1 to TRBJ2-5; D is uncertain. The CDR3 is 10 amino acids. Germline-derived CDR1 and CDR2 are DFQATT and SNEGSKA (reference sequence). V was pared by 7 bases and J by 9 bases, with 12 bases between. The CDR3 is CSGGGGAQYF. The CDR3, as DNA: TGCAGTGGAGGTGGCGGCGCCCAGTACTTC.

V gene TRBV7-9 combines with J gene TRBJ2-1, with a possible D match to TRBD1 (5 bases). This CDR3 spans 13 amino acids. V lost 1 base to trimming and J lost 7 bases, with 8 bases between them. Germline CDR1 is SEHNR and CDR2 is FQNEAQ (reference sequence). In DNA, the CDR3 is TGTGCCAGCAGCTTAGTCCCAGGGAATGAGCAGTTCTTC. Translation gives CASSLVPGNEQFF.

The rearrangement joins TRBV6-4 to TRBJ2-1; TRBD1 aligns across 8 bases. V was clipped by 4 bases and J by 0 bases; unmatched bases: 2. Per germline, CDR1 MRHNA and CDR2 SNTAGT. This CDR3 contains 15 residues. CDR3 amino acids: CASSVDRASYNEQFF. CDR3 sequence (DNA): TGTGCCAGCAGTGTGGACAGGGCCTCCTACAATGAGCAGTTCTTC.

This chain links TRBV27 with TRBJ1-2; D might be TRBD1 (6 bases). V was clipped by 5 bases and J by 5 bases, with 18 bases between them. This CDR3 comprises 15 residues. Per the germline V gene, CDR1 is MNHEY and CDR2 is SMNVEV (reference sequence). The CDR3 loop is CASSPTQGMEYGYTF. The CDR3 DNA reads as TGTGCCAGCAGTCCAACACAGGGTATGGAATATGGCTACACCTTC.

This chain connects TRBV6-1 to TRBJ1-5, with 7 nucleotides matching TRBD1. The CDR3 runs to 17 residues. The germline gives CDR1 MNHNS, CDR2 SASEGT. V shed 4 bases, J shed 0 bases, and the junction held 9 bases outside the gene matches. CDR3: CASSVTGAHYSNQPQHF. CDR3 DNA: TGTGCCAGCAGTGTAACAGGGGCCCACTATAGCAATCAGCCCCAGCATTTT.